This entry concerns a single T cell receptor beta chain. Antigen specificity is unknown. Compared with germline, one end of the junction differs, possibly owing to a read error. A modified ARM-PCR protocol with three rounds of nested PCR amplified TCRbeta. One entry per CDR3 protein results from TCRdb running MiXCR on the multiplex PCR reads. The repertoire holds approximately 120,000 distinct CDR3 sequences, with 75% as singletons. This record comes from a study of tumor and adjacent non-tumor tissue in lung cancer. Study results and caveats: Tumor tissue had significantly higher TCR diversity than normal lung. In normal lung, the top 100 clones were significantly more dominant than in tumor. Higher tumor TCR diversity was associated with shorter survival.

RNA was extracted from bulk tissue without any cell sorting. Donors were chemotherapy-naive, newly diagnosed lung cancer surgical patients in China, August–late 2014. This CDR3 comprises 10 residues. Germline CDR1 is DFQATT and CDR2 is SNEGSKA (reference sequence). J is TRBJ2-5 and V is TRBV20-1; D not certain. Material: lung tumor tissue. This clonotype was sampled from a woman aged 60-70 years with non-small cell lung cancer. CDR3 nucleotides: TGCAGTGCTGGCCATGAGACTCAGTACTTC. It translates to CSAGHETQYF.